Listed below are T cell receptor beta chains from one sample, sequenced in a study of cytomegalovirus exposure and HLA in healthy donors. TCRdb's copy holds only in-frame clones and misses some; the assay was immunoSEQ multiplex PCR. Altogether about 160,000 clones are present, 75% being singletons, with the ten largest covering under 3%. The source material was PBMCs. The receptors originated from a woman in her 50s in good health and CMV-seropositive. CDR3s include the opening cysteine and the closing phenylalanine or tryptophan. A D gene is named only where the DNA matches it firmly. Part of the rows lack a size; the others show once, few, many or a class for expanded clones.

clone size: NA
J gene: TRBJ2-1
V gene: TRBV19
D gene: TRBD2
CDR3 protein: CASSIGGSGGAVEQFF
CDR3 DNA: TGTGCCAGTAGTATAGGAGGCAGCGGGGGGGCCGTTGAGCAGTTCTTC

clone size: NA
J gene: TRBJ2-7
V gene: TRBV7-9
D gene: TRBD2
CDR3 protein: CASSLGGGHSYEQYF
CDR3 DNA: TGTGCCAGCAGCTTAGGCGGGGGGCACTCCTACGAGCAGTACTTC

clone size: NA
J gene: TRBJ2-7
V gene: TRBV6-1
D gene: NA
CDR3 protein: CASSEYSYTSSYEQYF
CDR3 DNA: TGTGCCAGCAGCGAATACAGCTACACAAGCTCCTACGAGCAGTACTTC

clone size: NA
J gene: TRBJ1-2
V gene: TRBV19
D gene: TRBD1
CDR3 protein: CASSGQGAYYGYTF
CDR3 DNA: TGTGCCAGTAGCGGACAGGGGGCTTACTATGGCTACACCTTC

clone size: NA
J gene: TRBJ1-2
V gene: TRBV2
D gene: NA
CDR3 protein: CASGWTSYGYTF
CDR3 DNA: TGTGCCAGCGGCTGGACAAGCTATGGCTACACCTTC

clone size: NA
J gene: TRBJ1-6
V gene: TRBV25-1
D gene: NA
CDR3 protein: CASSESGGYSPLHF
CDR3 DNA: TGTGCCAGCAGTGAATCCGGGGGTTATTCACCCCTCCACTTT

clone size: NA
J gene: TRBJ1-1
V gene: TRBV2
D gene: NA
CDR3 protein: CASTGGTEAFF
CDR3 DNA: TGTGCCAGCACCGGGGGCACTGAAGCTTTCTTT

clone size: NA
J gene: TRBJ2-1
V gene: TRBV23-1
D gene: TRBD1
CDR3 protein: CASSSTGIPYNEQFF
CDR3 DNA: TGCGCCAGCAGTTCGACAGGGATTCCCTACAATGAGCAGTTCTTC

clone size: few
J gene: TRBJ1-1
V gene: TRBV4-1
D gene: TRBD1
CDR3 protein: CASRPGGARFNTEAFF
CDR3 DNA: TGCGCCAGCAGACCAGGGGGCGCGAGGTTTAACACTGAAGCTTTCTTT

clone size: NA
J gene: TRBJ2-7
V gene: TRBV27
D gene: NA
CDR3 protein: CASSPTLDSYHEQYF
CDR3 DNA: TGTGCCAGCAGTCCCACCCTGGACAGTTATCACGAGCAGTACTTC

clone size: NA
J gene: TRBJ2-5
V gene: TRBV11-1
D gene: TRBD1
CDR3 protein: CASSKQGALGQRTQYF
CDR3 DNA: TGTGCCAGCAGCAAACAGGGGGCATTGGGTCAAAGGACCCAGTACTTC

clone size: NA
J gene: TRBJ2-3
V gene: TRBV5-4
D gene: TRBD1
CDR3 protein: CASSIGTARVADTQYF
CDR3 DNA: TGTGCCAGCAGCATAGGGACAGCGAGGGTTGCAGATACGCAGTATTTT

clone size: NA
J gene: TRBJ2-1
V gene: TRBV29-1
D gene: NA
CDR3 protein: CSAGARGEQFF
CDR3 DNA: TGCAGCGCCGGAGCCAGAGGGGAGCAGTTCTTC

clone size: NA
J gene: TRBJ1-1
V gene: TRBV7-6
D gene: TRBD1
CDR3 protein: CASSLTGTGNTEAFF
CDR3 DNA: TGTGCCAGCAGCCTCACCGGGACAGGGAACACTGAAGCTTTCTTT

clone size: NA
J gene: TRBJ1-1
V gene: TRBV2
D gene: NA
CDR3 protein: CASSDPGLMNTEAFF
CDR3 DNA: TGTGCCAGCAGTGATCCCGGACTGATGAACACTGAAGCTTTCTTT

clone size: NA
J gene: TRBJ2-3
V gene: TRBV7-9
D gene: NA
CDR3 protein: CSSSWGQGNGIDTQYF
CDR3 DNA: TGTTCCAGCAGCTGGGGACAAGGTAACGGCATAGATACGCAGTATTTT

clone size: NA
J gene: TRBJ2-3
V gene: TRBV5-1
D gene: TRBD2
CDR3 protein: CASSYSGGTDTQYF
CDR3 DNA: TGCGCCAGCAGCTATAGCGGGGGGACAGATACGCAGTATTTT

clone size: NA
J gene: TRBJ1-4
V gene: TRBV9
D gene: TRBD1
CDR3 protein: CASSPRQGNEKLFF
CDR3 DNA: TGTGCCAGCAGCCCCCGACAGGGGAATGAAAAACTGTTTTTT

clone size: NA
J gene: TRBJ1-2
V gene: TRBV6-5
D gene: NA
CDR3 protein: CASSYSSGGDYGYTF
CDR3 DNA: TGTGCCAGCAGTTACTCGTCAGGAGGGGACTATGGCTACACCTTC

clone size: NA
J gene: TRBJ2-7
V gene: TRBV4-1
D gene: NA
CDR3 protein: CASSQGSGFTSYEQYF
CDR3 DNA: TGCGCCAGCAGCCAAGGTTCGGGATTCACCTCCTACGAGCAGTACTTC

clone size: NA
J gene: TRBJ1-6
V gene: TRBV5-6
D gene: TRBD1
CDR3 protein: CASSVDRGSYNSPLHF
CDR3 DNA: TGTGCCAGCAGCGTCGACAGGGGGTCCTATAATTCGCCCCTCCACTTT

clone size: NA
J gene: TRBJ2-7
V gene: TRBV5-5
D gene: NA
CDR3 protein: CASSFGQRTYEQYF
CDR3 DNA: TGTGCCAGCAGCTTCGGACAGAGGACCTACGAGCAGTACTTC

clone size: NA
J gene: TRBJ2-7
V gene: TRBV6-1
D gene: NA
CDR3 protein: CASTPGGGRYEQYF
CDR3 DNA: TGTGCCAGCACCCCGGGGGGCGGTCGGTACGAGCAGTACTTC

clone size: NA
J gene: TRBJ1-5
V gene: TRBV9
D gene: NA
CDR3 protein: CASSPNGDSNQPQHF
CDR3 DNA: TGTGCCAGCAGCCCAAACGGGGATAGCAATCAGCCCCAGCATTTT

clone size: NA
J gene: TRBJ2-5
V gene: TRBV5-1
D gene: NA
CDR3 protein: CASSLFAKTQETQYF
CDR3 DNA: TGCGCCAGCAGCTTGTTTGCGAAAACCCAAGAGACCCAGTACTTC

clone size: NA
J gene: TRBJ1-2
V gene: TRBV5-1
D gene: TRBD1
CDR3 protein: CASSWGTADYGYTF
CDR3 DNA: TGCGCCAGCAGCTGGGGGACAGCCGATTATGGCTACACCTTC

clone size: few
J gene: TRBJ1-1
V gene: TRBV28
D gene: NA
CDR3 protein: CASRRGEMNTEAFF
CDR3 DNA: TGTGCCAGCAGGCGGGGCGAGATGAACACTGAAGCTTTCTTT

clone size: NA
J gene: TRBJ1-5
V gene: TRBV6-1
D gene: TRBD1
CDR3 protein: CASSSTGGLPQHF
CDR3 DNA: TGTGCCAGCAGTTCTACAGGGGGCCTGCCCCAGCATTTT

clone size: NA
J gene: TRBJ2-3
V gene: TRBV5-1
D gene: TRBD1
CDR3 protein: CASSYGQGATDTQYF
CDR3 DNA: TGCGCCAGCAGCTACGGACAGGGGGCTACAGATACGCAGTATTTT

clone size: NA
J gene: TRBJ1-1
V gene: TRBV6-6
D gene: NA
CDR3 protein: CASSYWSNTEAFF
CDR3 DNA: TGTGCCAGCAGTTACTGGAGTAACACTGAAGCTTTCTTT

clone size: NA
J gene: TRBJ2-3
V gene: TRBV29-1
D gene: TRBD2
CDR3 protein: CSVSSLAADTQYF
CDR3 DNA: TGCAGCGTTTCGAGCCTAGCGGCGGATACGCAGTATTTT

clone size: NA
J gene: TRBJ1-1
V gene: TRBV5-1
D gene: NA
CDR3 protein: CASSSQGGGTEAFF
CDR3 DNA: TGCGCCAGCAGCTCACAGGGTGGAGGCACTGAAGCTTTCTTT

clone size: NA
J gene: TRBJ2-7
V gene: TRBV5-6
D gene: NA
CDR3 protein: CASSLPPAGEQYF
CDR3 DNA: TGTGCCAGCAGCTTGCCCCCCGCGGGGGAGCAGTACTTC

clone size: NA
J gene: TRBJ2-7
V gene: TRBV6-5
D gene: TRBD1
CDR3 protein: CASSYFGQEKQYF
CDR3 DNA: TGTGCCAGCAGTTACTTTGGACAGGAGAAGCAGTACTTC

clone size: NA
J gene: TRBJ2-6
V gene: TRBV4-2
D gene: NA
CDR3 protein: CASSLEGGTGANVLTF
CDR3 DNA: TGTGCCAGCAGCCTAGAGGGGGGGACCGGGGCCAACGTCCTGACTTTC

clone size: NA
J gene: TRBJ1-5
V gene: TRBV7-8
D gene: NA
CDR3 protein: CASSFLPGQPQHF
CDR3 DNA: TGTGCCAGCAGCTTTCTGCCCGGTCAGCCCCAGCATTTT

clone size: NA
J gene: TRBJ1-3
V gene: TRBV5-1
D gene: NA
CDR3 protein: CASSAGVENPGNTIYF
CDR3 DNA: TGCGCCAGCAGCGCCGGAGTAGAAAATCCTGGAAACACCATATATTTT

clone size: NA
J gene: TRBJ1-3
V gene: TRBV10-3
D gene: TRBD1
CDR3 protein: CAISESRQGGGNTIYF
CDR3 DNA: TGTGCCATCAGTGAGTCGCGACAGGGGGGTGGAAACACCATATATTTT

clone size: NA
J gene: TRBJ1-6
V gene: TRBV6-5
D gene: TRBD1
CDR3 protein: CASSRQGANSPLHF
CDR3 DNA: TGTGCCAGCAGCCGACAGGGGGCAAATTCACCCCTCCACTTT

clone size: NA
J gene: TRBJ2-3
V gene: TRBV7-6
D gene: TRBD2
CDR3 protein: CASSLGLAGGTDTQYF
CDR3 DNA: TGTGCCAGCAGCTTAGGCCTAGCGGGGGGCACAGATACGCAGTATTTT

clone size: once
J gene: TRBJ1-1
V gene: TRBV19
D gene: NA
CDR3 protein: CASNSWANTEAFF
CDR3 DNA: TGTGCCAGTAATTCATGGGCGAACACTGAAGCTTTCTTT

clone size: once
J gene: TRBJ1-3
V gene: TRBV12-5
D gene: TRBD1
CDR3 protein: CASSGTDSGNTIYF
CDR3 DNA: TGTGCTAGTTCGGGGACAGATTCAGGAAACACCATATATTTT

clone size: NA
J gene: TRBJ2-7
V gene: TRBV30
D gene: NA
CDR3 protein: CAWSGKGGSYEQYF
CDR3 DNA: TGTGCCTGGAGTGGAAAGGGAGGCTCCTACGAGCAGTACTTC

clone size: NA
J gene: TRBJ2-1
V gene: TRBV6-6
D gene: TRBD2
CDR3 protein: CASRHLAGGIEQFF
CDR3 DNA: TGTGCCAGCAGGCACCTAGCGGGGGGAATTGAGCAGTTCTTC

clone size: NA
J gene: TRBJ1-6
V gene: TRBV10-3
D gene: TRBD1
CDR3 protein: CAIRLGQGNSPLHF
CDR3 DNA: TGTGCCATCAGGTTGGGACAGGGGAATTCACCCCTCCACTTT

clone size: NA
J gene: TRBJ1-2
V gene: TRBV5-1
D gene: TRBD1
CDR3 protein: CASSFTGGFGYGYTF
CDR3 DNA: TGCGCCAGCAGCTTCACAGGGGGCTTCGGATATGGCTACACCTTC

clone size: NA
J gene: TRBJ1-1
V gene: TRBV6-1
D gene: NA
CDR3 protein: CASSEDRGVAGPQNTEAFF
CDR3 DNA: TGTGCCAGCAGTGAAGATCGTGGTGTGGCAGGGCCTCAGAACACTGAAGCTTTCTTT

clone size: NA
J gene: TRBJ2-7
V gene: TRBV7-2
D gene: NA
CDR3 protein: CASSLVGEYEQYF
CDR3 DNA: TGTGCCAGCAGCTTAGTTGGGGAGTACGAGCAGTACTTC

clone size: NA
J gene: TRBJ1-5
V gene: TRBV4-1
D gene: NA
CDR3 protein: CASSRTEYSNQPQHF
CDR3 DNA: TGCGCCAGCAGCCGTACAGAGTATAGCAATCAGCCCCAGCATTTT

clone size: once
J gene: TRBJ1-1
V gene: TRBV27
D gene: TRBD1
CDR3 protein: CASSFEGAPNTEAFF
CDR3 DNA: TGTGCCAGCAGTTTTGAGGGGGCCCCGAACACTGAAGCTTTCTTT

clone size: few
J gene: TRBJ1-5
V gene: TRBV5-1
D gene: TRBD1
CDR3 protein: CASSLGTGNQPQHF
CDR3 DNA: TGCGCCAGCAGCTTGGGGACAGGAAATCAGCCCCAGCATTTT

clone size: NA
J gene: TRBJ2-5
V gene: TRBV6-5
D gene: TRBD1
CDR3 protein: CASSPSGTEETQYF
CDR3 DNA: TGTGCCAGCAGTCCCTCCGGGACAGAAGAGACCCAGTACTTC

clone size: NA
J gene: TRBJ1-2
V gene: TRBV19
D gene: NA
CDR3 protein: CASNPGGSYGYTF
CDR3 DNA: TGTGCCAGCAACCCTGGGGGCAGCTATGGCTACACCTTC

clone size: NA
J gene: TRBJ1-2
V gene: TRBV11-2
D gene: TRBD1
CDR3 protein: CASSRDRNYGYTF
CDR3 DNA: TGTGCCAGCAGCCGGGACAGGAACTATGGCTACACCTTC

clone size: NA
J gene: TRBJ2-5
V gene: TRBV5-4
D gene: TRBD2
CDR3 protein: CASSNPSGDKETQYF
CDR3 DNA: TGTGCCAGCAGCAACCCTAGCGGGGACAAAGAGACCCAGTACTTC